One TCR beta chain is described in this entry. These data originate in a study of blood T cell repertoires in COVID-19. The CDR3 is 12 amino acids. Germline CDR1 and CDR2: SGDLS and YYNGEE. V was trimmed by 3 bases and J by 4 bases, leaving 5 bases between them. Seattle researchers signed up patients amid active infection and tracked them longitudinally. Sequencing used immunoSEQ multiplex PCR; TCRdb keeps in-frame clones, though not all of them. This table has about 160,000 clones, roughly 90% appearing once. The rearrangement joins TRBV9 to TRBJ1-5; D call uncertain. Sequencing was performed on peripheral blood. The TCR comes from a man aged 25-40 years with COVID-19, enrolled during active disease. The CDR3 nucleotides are TGTGCCAGCAGCGCGGGGAATCAGCCCCAGCATTTT. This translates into CASSAGNQPQHF. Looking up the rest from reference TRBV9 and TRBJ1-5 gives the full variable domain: DSGVTQTPKHLITATGQRVTLRCSPRSGDLSVYWYQQSLDQGLQFLIQYYNGEERAKGNILERFSAQQFPDLHSELNLSSLELGDSALYFCASSAGNQPQHFGDGTRLSIL.